This TCR beta chain was documented in a study of CD8+ T cells in alopecia areata. Study-level background: Twice daily, treated patients received 5 to 10 mg of oral tofacitinib.

Treatment: oral pan-JAK inhibitor, 5-10 mg twice daily. Germline loops: CDR1 SGHDT, CDR2 YYEEEE. The length of the CDR3 is 15 residues. V lost 2 bases and J 5 bases, leaving 14 bases between the germline ends. About this clone: As yet, its antigen is unknown.

Reverse transcription of extracted RNA yielded cDNA, which provided the sequencing template. Profiled with immunoSEQ multiplex PCR; TCRdb holds only in-frame clones, not every one. The data hold around 150,000 clones, with about three fifths observed a single time. Study-level points and caveats: In lesional scalp, particularly from alopecia totalis/universalis, clonality was higher than in normal scalp. Many expanded lesional clones remained in scalp and blood on tofacitinib. Links between baseline CD8+ expansion and response need larger treated cohorts.

The chain employs TRBV5-6 and TRBJ1-5; TRBD1 might be the D (5 bases). This receptor was taken from a human donor with alopecia areata. The sample here was CD4+ T cells sorted from blood, taken at week 4, from a patient treated with tofacitinib. The CDR3 DNA sequence: TGTGCCAGCAGCTTTCGGAGTGGGGGACATCAGCCCCAGCATTTT. This sequence encodes CASSFRSGGHQPQHF.